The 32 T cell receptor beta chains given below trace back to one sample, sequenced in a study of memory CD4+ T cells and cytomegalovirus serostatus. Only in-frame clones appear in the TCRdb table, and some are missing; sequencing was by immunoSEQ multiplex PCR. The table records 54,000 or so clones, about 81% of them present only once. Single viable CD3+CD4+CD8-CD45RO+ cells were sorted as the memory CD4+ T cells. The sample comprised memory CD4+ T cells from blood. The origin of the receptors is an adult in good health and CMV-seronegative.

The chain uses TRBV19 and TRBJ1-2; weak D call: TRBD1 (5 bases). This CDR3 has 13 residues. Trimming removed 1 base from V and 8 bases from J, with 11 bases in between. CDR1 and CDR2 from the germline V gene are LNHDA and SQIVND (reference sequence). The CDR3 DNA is TGTGCCAGTAGTATAGTCCAGGGTGGCGGCTACACCTTC. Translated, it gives CASSIVQGGGYTF.

The CDR3 DNA follows: TGTGCCAGCCAGCCAAGAAGACAGGGGACGTCCTACTCTGGAAACACCATATATTTT. As protein: CASQPRRQGTSYSGNTIYF. The chain combines TRBV14 with TRBJ1-3; 8 nucleotides match TRBD1. Germline CDR1 SGHDN, CDR2 FVKESK. The ends lost 8 bases at V and 0 bases at J; junction bases unmatched: 18. This CDR3 spans 19 amino acids.

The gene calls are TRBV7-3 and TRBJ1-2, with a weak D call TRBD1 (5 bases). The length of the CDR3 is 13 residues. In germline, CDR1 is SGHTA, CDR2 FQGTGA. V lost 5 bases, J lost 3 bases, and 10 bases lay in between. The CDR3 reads CASSPGGHYGYTF. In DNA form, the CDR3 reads TGTGCCAGCAGCCCCGGGGGTCACTATGGCTACACCTTC.

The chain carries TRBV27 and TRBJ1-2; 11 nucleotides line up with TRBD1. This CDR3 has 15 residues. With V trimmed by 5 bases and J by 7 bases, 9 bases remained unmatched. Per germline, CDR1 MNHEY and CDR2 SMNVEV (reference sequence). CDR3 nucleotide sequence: TGTGCCAGCAGTGACCTGGGACAGGGGGTTGGTGGCTACACCTTC. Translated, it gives CASSDLGQGVGGYTF.

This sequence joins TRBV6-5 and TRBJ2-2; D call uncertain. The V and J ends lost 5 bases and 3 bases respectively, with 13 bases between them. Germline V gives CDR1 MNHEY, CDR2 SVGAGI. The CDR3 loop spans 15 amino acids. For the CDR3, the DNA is TGTGCCAGCAGTCCCTTACGTGTTCACACCGGGGAGCTGTTTTTT. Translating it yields CASSPLRVHTGELFF.

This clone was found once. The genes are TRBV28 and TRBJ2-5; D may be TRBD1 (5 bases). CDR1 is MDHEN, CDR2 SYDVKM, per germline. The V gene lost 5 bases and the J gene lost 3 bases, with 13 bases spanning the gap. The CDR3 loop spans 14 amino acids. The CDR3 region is CASSTRQIEETQYF. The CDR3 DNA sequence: TGTGCCAGCAGTACTCGACAGATAGAAGAGACCCAGTACTTC.

The CDR3 DNA reads as TGTGCCAGCAGCTTAGGACTAGCGGGGACCAATGAGCAGTTCTTC. Its translation: CASSLGLAGTNEQFF. The chain recombines TRBV11-3 with TRBJ2-1; TRBD2 matches at 11 bases. CDR3 length: 15 amino acids. The V gene's germline CDR1 is SGHNT and CDR2 YENEEA. The V and J ends lost 1 base and 6 bases, in that order; junction bases with no gene match: 2.

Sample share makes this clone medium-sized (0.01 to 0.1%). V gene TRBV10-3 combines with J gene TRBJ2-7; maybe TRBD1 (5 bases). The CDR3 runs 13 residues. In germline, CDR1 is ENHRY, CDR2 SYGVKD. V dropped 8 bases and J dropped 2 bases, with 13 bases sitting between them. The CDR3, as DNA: TGTGCCATCCATAATGACAGTCCCTACGAGCAGTACTTC. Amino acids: CAIHNDSPYEQYF.

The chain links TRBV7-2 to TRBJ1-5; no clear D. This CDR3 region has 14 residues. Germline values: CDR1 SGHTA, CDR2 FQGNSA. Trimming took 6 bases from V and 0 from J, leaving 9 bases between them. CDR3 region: CASRSVYSNQPQHF. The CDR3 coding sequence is TGTGCCAGCAGGTCCGTTTATAGCAATCAGCCCCAGCATTTT.

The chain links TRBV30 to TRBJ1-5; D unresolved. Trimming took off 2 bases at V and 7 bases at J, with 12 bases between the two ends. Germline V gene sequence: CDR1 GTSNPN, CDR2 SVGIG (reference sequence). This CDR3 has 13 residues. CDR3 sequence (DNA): TGTGCCTGGAGTCGCGGGCGAATCCAGCCCCAGCATTTT. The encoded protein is CAWSRGRIQPQHF.

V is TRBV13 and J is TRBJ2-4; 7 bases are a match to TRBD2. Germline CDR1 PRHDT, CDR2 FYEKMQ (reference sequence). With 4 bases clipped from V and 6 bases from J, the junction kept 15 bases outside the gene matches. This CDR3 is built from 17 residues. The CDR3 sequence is CASSSSTSVITGNIQYF. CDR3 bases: TGTGCCAGCAGCTCAAGCACTAGCGTAATAACTGGAAACATTCAGTACTTC.

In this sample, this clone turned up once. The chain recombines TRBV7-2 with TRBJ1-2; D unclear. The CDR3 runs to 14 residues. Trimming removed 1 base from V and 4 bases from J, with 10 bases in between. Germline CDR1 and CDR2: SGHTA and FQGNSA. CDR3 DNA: TGTGCCAGCAGCTTAGGTGGCAGGATCTATGGCTACACCTTC. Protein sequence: CASSLGGRIYGYTF.

The CDR3 protein is CASSFGPYEKLFF. CDR3 DNA sequence: TGTGCCAGCAGCTTCGGGCCCTATGAAAAACTGTTTTTT. The V call is TRBV7-2, the J call TRBJ1-4; the D is unclear. Germline V lookup: CDR1 SGHTA, CDR2 FQGNSA. Trimming cost V 3 bases and J 6 bases, with 8 bases left between them. The CDR3 runs 13 residues.

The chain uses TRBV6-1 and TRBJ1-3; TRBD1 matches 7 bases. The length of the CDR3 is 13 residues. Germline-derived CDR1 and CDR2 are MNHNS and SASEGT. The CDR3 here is CGTNRDSGNTIYF. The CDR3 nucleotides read TGTGGCACAAACCGGGACAGTGGAAACACCATATATTTT.

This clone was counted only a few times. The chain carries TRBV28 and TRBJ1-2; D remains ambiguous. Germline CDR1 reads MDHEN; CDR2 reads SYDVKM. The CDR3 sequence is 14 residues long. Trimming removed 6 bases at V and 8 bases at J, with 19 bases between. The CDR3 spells CASSLLGLREGYTF. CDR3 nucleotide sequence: TGTGCCAGCAGCCTCCTAGGACTCCGGGAAGGCTACACCTTC.

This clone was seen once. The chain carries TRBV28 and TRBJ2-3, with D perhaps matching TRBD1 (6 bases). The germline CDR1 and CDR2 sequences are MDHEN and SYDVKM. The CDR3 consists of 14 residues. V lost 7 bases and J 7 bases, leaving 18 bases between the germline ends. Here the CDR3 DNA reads TGTGCCAGCAATTGGGGGCAGGGATGGAATACGCAGTATTTT. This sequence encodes CASNWGQGWNTQYF.

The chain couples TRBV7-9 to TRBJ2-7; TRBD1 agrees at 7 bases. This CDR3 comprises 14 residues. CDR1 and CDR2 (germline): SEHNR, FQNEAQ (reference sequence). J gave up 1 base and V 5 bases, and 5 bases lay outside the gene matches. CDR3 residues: CASSTTGSSYEQYF. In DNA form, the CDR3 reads TGTGCCAGCAGCACGACAGGGAGTTCCTACGAGCAGTACTTC.

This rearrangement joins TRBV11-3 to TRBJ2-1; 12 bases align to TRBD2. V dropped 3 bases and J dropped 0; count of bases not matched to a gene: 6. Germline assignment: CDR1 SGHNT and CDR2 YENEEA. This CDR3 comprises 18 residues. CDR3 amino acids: CASSLVLAGGRSYNEQFF. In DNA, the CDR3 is TGTGCCAGCAGCTTGGTACTAGCGGGAGGTCGCTCCTACAATGAGCAGTTCTTC.

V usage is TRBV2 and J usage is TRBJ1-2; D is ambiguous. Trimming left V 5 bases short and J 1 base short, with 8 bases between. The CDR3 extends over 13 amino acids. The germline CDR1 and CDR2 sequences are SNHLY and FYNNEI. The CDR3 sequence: CASSTSLNYGYTF. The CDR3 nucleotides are TGTGCCAGCAGTACTAGCCTTAACTATGGCTACACCTTC.

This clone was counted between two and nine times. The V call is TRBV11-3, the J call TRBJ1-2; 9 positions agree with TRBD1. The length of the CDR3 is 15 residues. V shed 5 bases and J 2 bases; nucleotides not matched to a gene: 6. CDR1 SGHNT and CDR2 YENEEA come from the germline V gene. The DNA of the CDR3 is TGTGCCAGCAGCCCGGGGACAGGGCCAAACTATGGCTACACCTTC. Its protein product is CASSPGTGPNYGYTF.

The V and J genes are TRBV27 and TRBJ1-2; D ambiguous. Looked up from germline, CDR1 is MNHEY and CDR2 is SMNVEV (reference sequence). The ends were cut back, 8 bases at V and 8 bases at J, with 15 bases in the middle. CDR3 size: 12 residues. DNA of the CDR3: TGTGCCAGCCATAGTAAGGCGGGCGGCTACACCTTC. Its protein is CASHSKAGGYTF.

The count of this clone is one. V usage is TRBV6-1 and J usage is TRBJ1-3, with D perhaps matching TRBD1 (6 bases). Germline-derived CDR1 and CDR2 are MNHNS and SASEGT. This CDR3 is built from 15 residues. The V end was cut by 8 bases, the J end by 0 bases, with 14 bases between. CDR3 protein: CASRDTGYSGNTIYF. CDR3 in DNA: TGTGCCAGCCGGGACACCGGCTACTCTGGAAACACCATATATTTT.

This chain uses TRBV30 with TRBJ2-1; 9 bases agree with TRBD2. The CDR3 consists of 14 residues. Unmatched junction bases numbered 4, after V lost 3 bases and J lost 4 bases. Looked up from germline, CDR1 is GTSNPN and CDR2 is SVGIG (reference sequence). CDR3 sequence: CAWSSSGVYNEQFF. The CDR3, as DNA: TGTGCCTGGAGCTCTAGCGGGGTTTACAATGAGCAGTTCTTC.

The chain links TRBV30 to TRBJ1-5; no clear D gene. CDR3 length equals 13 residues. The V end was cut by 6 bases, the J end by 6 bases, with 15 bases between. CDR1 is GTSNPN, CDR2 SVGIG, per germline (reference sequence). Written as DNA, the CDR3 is TGTGCCTGTCCCGGCACTGTTTGTCAGCCCCAGCATTTT. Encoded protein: CACPGTVCQPQHF.

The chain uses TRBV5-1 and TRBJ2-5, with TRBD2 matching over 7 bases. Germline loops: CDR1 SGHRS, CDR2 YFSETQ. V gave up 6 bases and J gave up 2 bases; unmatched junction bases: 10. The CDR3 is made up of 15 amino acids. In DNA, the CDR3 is TGCGCCAGCATACCCGGGGGGAGCGCTCAAGAGACCCAGTACTTC. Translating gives CASIPGGSAQETQYF.

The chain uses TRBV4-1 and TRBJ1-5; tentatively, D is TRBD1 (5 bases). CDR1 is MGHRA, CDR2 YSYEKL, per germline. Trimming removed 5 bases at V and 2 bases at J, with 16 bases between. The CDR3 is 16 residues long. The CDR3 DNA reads TGCGCCAGCAGCTTACGGTATGGGGACGGCAATCAGCCCCAGCATTTT. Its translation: CASSLRYGDGNQPQHF.

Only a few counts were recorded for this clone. The DNA for the CDR3 is TGTGCCAGTAGTATAAACATGGTAGCGGACGAGCAGTACTTC. Its protein product is CASSINMVADEQYF. The rearrangement uses TRBV19 and TRBJ2-7, with D possibly being TRBD2 (6 bases). In germline, CDR1 is LNHDA, CDR2 SQIVND (reference sequence). This CDR3 spans 14 amino acids. Between the trimmed V and J ends, which lost 2 bases and 5 bases, there was a span of 13 bases.

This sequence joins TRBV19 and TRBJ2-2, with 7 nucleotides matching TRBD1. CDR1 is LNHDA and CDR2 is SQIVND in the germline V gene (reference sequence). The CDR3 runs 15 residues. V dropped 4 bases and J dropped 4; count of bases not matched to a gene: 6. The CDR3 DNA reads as TGTGCCAGTAGTACGGGACAGACACTCACCGGGGAGCTGTTTTTT. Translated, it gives CASSTGQTLTGELFF.

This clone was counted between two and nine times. CDR3 loop: CASSQIPRQNTEAFF. The CDR3 DNA follows: TGTGCCAGCAGCCAAATCCCCAGACAGAACACTGAAGCTTTCTTT. This chain joins TRBV7-9 and TRBJ1-1; no definite D call. The CDR3 is made up of 15 amino acids. Trimming stripped 5 bases from V and 1 base from J, with 14 bases between. Germline V lookup: CDR1 SEHNR, CDR2 FQNEAQ (reference sequence).

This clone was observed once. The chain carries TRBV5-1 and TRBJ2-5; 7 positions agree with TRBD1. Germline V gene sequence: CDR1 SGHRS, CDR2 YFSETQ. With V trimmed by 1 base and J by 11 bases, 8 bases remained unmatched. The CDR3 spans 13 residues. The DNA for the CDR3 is TGCGCCAGCAGCTTGAGACTTGACAGGGAGCAGTACTTC. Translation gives CASSLRLDREQYF. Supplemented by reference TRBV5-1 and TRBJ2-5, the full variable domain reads KAGVTQTPRYLIKTRGQQVTLSCSPISGHRSVSWYQQTPGQGLQFLFEYFSETQRNKGNFPGRFSGRQFSNSRSEMNVSTLELGDSALYLCASSLRLDREQYFGPGTRLLVL.

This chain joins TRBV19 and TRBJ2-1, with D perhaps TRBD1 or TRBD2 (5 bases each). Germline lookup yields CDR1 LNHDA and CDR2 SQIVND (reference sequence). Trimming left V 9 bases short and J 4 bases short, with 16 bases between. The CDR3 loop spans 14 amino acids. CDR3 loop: CASKGTTGYNEQFF. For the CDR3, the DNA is TGTGCCAGCAAAGGGACCACAGGTTACAATGAGCAGTTCTTC.

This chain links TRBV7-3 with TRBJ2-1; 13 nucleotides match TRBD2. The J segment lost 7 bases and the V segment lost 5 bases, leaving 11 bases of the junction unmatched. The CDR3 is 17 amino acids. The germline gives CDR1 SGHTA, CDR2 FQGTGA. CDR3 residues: CASSPRPGTSGANEQFF. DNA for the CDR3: TGTGCCAGCAGCCCAAGGCCCGGGACTAGCGGGGCAAATGAGCAGTTCTTC.